This is a list of T cell receptor beta chains from one sample in a study of blood T cell repertoires in COVID-19. The table came from immunoSEQ multiplex PCR; TCRdb's copy has only in-frame clones and leaves some out. There are hundreds of thousands of clones in the sample; around 87% occur only once, and approximately 7.9% lies in the top ten. Sequencing was done on a sample of peripheral blood. All receptors derive from a man aged 60-69 years who had recovered from COVID-19. Both conserved end residues are part of each CDR3. A D gene is named only where the DNA matches it firmly. The size field is filled for only some rows; it gives once, few, many or a size class.

V gene: TRBV13; J gene: TRBJ1-5; D gene: TRBD1; clone size: NA; CDR3 DNA: TGTGCCAGCAGCTCCGTGGGACAGATTAAATTAAGCAATCAGCCCCAGCATTTT; CDR3 protein: CASSSVGQIKLSNQPQHF
V gene: TRBV11-3; J gene: TRBJ2-1; D gene: TRBD2; clone size: few; CDR3 DNA: TGTGCCAGCAGCTTAGAACTAGCGGGGGATGAGCAGTTCTTC; CDR3 protein: CASSLELAGDEQFF
V gene: TRBV20-1; J gene: TRBJ1-2; D gene: NA; clone size: NA; CDR3 DNA: TGCAGTGCTCAATCCTACACCTTC; CDR3 protein: CSAQSYTF
V gene: TRBV18; J gene: TRBJ2-3; D gene: TRBD2; clone size: NA; CDR3 DNA: TGTGCCAGCTCATCAAGCGGGGGCAGCACAGATACGCAGTATTTT; CDR3 protein: CASSSSGGSTDTQYF
V gene: TRBV5-4; J gene: TRBJ2-2; D gene: NA; clone size: few; CDR3 DNA: TGTGCCAGCAGCCGAAGTCGGGCAGGGGGGTCCGGGGAGCTGTTTTTT; CDR3 protein: CASSRSRAGGSGELFF
V gene: TRBV27; J gene: TRBJ1-1; D gene: NA; clone size: many; CDR3 DNA: TGTGCCAGCAGTCTCAGAGATGGGCAGAAGACTGAAGCTTTCTTT; CDR3 protein: CASSLRDGQKTEAFF
V gene: TRBV5-1; J gene: TRBJ2-5; D gene: NA; clone size: NA; CDR3 DNA: TGCGCCAGCAGCCTTCAGGGGGGAGAGACCCAGTACTTC; CDR3 protein: CASSLQGGETQYF
V gene: TRBV7-2; J gene: TRBJ1-5; D gene: TRBD1; clone size: many; CDR3 DNA: TGTGCCAGCAGCCCCGGACAGGGTCGCAATCAGCCCCAGCATTTT; CDR3 protein: CASSPGQGRNQPQHF
V gene: TRBV2; J gene: TRBJ2-1; D gene: NA; clone size: NA; CDR3 DNA: TGTGCCAGCAGACTAAGCTTTAGCTCCTACAATGAGCAGTTCTTC; CDR3 protein: CASRLSFSSYNEQFF
V gene: TRBV7-2; J gene: TRBJ1-1; D gene: NA; clone size: NA; CDR3 DNA: TGTGCCAGCAGCCCTAAGCGGCAGAACACTGAAGCTTTCTTT; CDR3 protein: CASSPKRQNTEAFF
V gene: TRBV5-1; J gene: TRBJ2-1; D gene: NA; clone size: NA; CDR3 DNA: TGCGCCAGCGCCCCACAGGGCAATGAGCAGTTCTTC; CDR3 protein: CASAPQGNEQFF
V gene: TRBV10-3; J gene: TRBJ2-3; D gene: NA; clone size: NA; CDR3 DNA: TGTGCCATCAGCGTACTAGCTTCGAGAGATACGCAGTATTTT; CDR3 protein: CAISVLASRDTQYF
V gene: TRBV5-4; J gene: TRBJ1-1; D gene: TRBD1; clone size: once; CDR3 DNA: TGTGCCAGCACCAATGGACAGGTTGGATGGAACACTGAAGCTTTCTTT; CDR3 protein: CASTNGQVGWNTEAFF
V gene: TRBV19; J gene: TRBJ1-5; D gene: TRBD1; clone size: few; CDR3 DNA: TGTGCCAGTAGCAATCAGGGGACAGGGGGGAATCAGCCCCAGCATTTT; CDR3 protein: CASSNQGTGGNQPQHF
V gene: TRBV11-2; J gene: TRBJ2-7; D gene: NA; clone size: NA; CDR3 DNA: TGTGCCAGCAGCTCCCAGGGTATGAGTTCCTACGAGCAGTACTTC; CDR3 protein: CASSSQGMSSYEQYF
V gene: TRBV10-1; J gene: TRBJ1-3; D gene: NA; clone size: NA; CDR3 DNA: TGCGCCAGCAGTGAGTCCGGCTCTGGAAACACCATATATTTT; CDR3 protein: CASSESGSGNTIYF
V gene: TRBV5-4; J gene: TRBJ2-3; D gene: TRBD2; clone size: once; CDR3 DNA: TGTGCCAGCAGCTTGGAGCGGGGGAACACAGATACGCAGTATTTT; CDR3 protein: CASSLERGNTDTQYF
V gene: TRBV5-1; J gene: TRBJ2-7; D gene: NA; clone size: NA; CDR3 DNA: TGCGCCAGCAGCTTGGATTGGAGGTACGAGCAGTACTTC; CDR3 protein: CASSLDWRYEQYF
V gene: TRBV6-5; J gene: TRBJ1-6; D gene: NA; clone size: NA; CDR3 DNA: TGTGCCAGCAGTTACTCAGCCAGAGGGTATAATTCACCCCTCCACTTT; CDR3 protein: CASSYSARGYNSPLHF
V gene: TRBV14; J gene: TRBJ2-3; D gene: TRBD1; clone size: NA; CDR3 DNA: TGTGCCAGCAGCCTCCGGACAGGGGGGGCCACAGATACGCAGTATTTT; CDR3 protein: CASSLRTGGATDTQYF
V gene: TRBV7-8; J gene: TRBJ2-5; D gene: TRBD2; clone size: NA; CDR3 DNA: TGTGCCAGCAGCCGACGGACTAGCGTCGAGACCCAGTACTTC; CDR3 protein: CASSRRTSVETQYF
V gene: TRBV4-2; J gene: TRBJ2-3; D gene: TRBD2; clone size: NA; CDR3 DNA: TGTGCCAGCAGCCAAGATGGGACTAGAATAAATACGCAGTATTTT; CDR3 protein: CASSQDGTRINTQYF
V gene: TRBV6-5; J gene: TRBJ2-5; D gene: NA; clone size: few; CDR3 DNA: TGTGCCAGCAACCGGGGGGCCGAGGAGACCCAGTACTTC; CDR3 protein: CASNRGAEETQYF
V gene: TRBV9; J gene: TRBJ1-2; D gene: NA; clone size: NA; CDR3 DNA: TGTGCCAGCAGCGTAGATTCAATGGCAGGCTCTAAGGGCTACACCTTC; CDR3 protein: CASSVDSMAGSKGYTF
V gene: TRBV7-9; J gene: TRBJ2-3; D gene: NA; clone size: NA; CDR3 DNA: TGTGCCAGCAGCTTAAGTCGGCAGGGCACAGATACGCAGTATTTT; CDR3 protein: CASSLSRQGTDTQYF
V gene: TRBV18; J gene: TRBJ1-1; D gene: NA; clone size: NA; CDR3 DNA: TGTGCCAGCTCACCATTACAGGAACTTATGAACACTGAAGCTTTCTTT; CDR3 protein: CASSPLQELMNTEAFF
V gene: TRBV5-1; J gene: TRBJ1-5; D gene: NA; clone size: NA; CDR3 DNA: TGCGCCAGCAGCTTGAACGGGGTTAGCAATCAGCCCCAGCATTTT; CDR3 protein: CASSLNGVSNQPQHF
V gene: TRBV20-1; J gene: TRBJ2-7; D gene: NA; clone size: NA; CDR3 DNA: TGCAGTGCTTTACAGGGTTACGAGCAGTACTTC; CDR3 protein: CSALQGYEQYF
V gene: TRBV11-3; J gene: TRBJ1-2; D gene: NA; clone size: NA; CDR3 DNA: TGTGCCAGCAGCGGCGCGTTGGGACATAGGCGCTACACCTTC; CDR3 protein: CASSGALGHRRYTF
V gene: TRBV19; J gene: TRBJ1-1; D gene: NA; clone size: NA; CDR3 DNA: TGTGCCAGTACCTCCCGCGGCCTGAGGACTGAAGCTTTCTTT; CDR3 protein: CASTSRGLRTEAFF
V gene: TRBV5-3; J gene: TRBJ2-1; D gene: NA; clone size: NA; CDR3 DNA: TGTGCCAGAAGCTTGGTCAGGCAGGGCTCCTACAATGAGCAGTTCTTC; CDR3 protein: CARSLVRQGSYNEQFF
V gene: TRBV2; J gene: TRBJ2-3; D gene: TRBD2; clone size: NA; CDR3 DNA: TGTGCCAGCGGATTGACTAGCGGTACCACAGATACGCAGTATTTT; CDR3 protein: CASGLTSGTTDTQYF
V gene: TRBV5-1; J gene: TRBJ2-1; D gene: NA; clone size: NA; CDR3 DNA: TGCGCCAGCAGCAAAGGACTCAACAATGAGCAGTTCTTC; CDR3 protein: CASSKGLNNEQFF
V gene: TRBV6-5; J gene: TRBJ1-1; D gene: NA; clone size: NA; CDR3 DNA: TGTGCCAGCTCCCTGTCTAACACTGAAGCTTTCTTT; CDR3 protein: CASSLSNTEAFF
V gene: TRBV10-2; J gene: TRBJ1-4; D gene: NA; clone size: NA; CDR3 DNA: TGCGCCAGCAGACACGCAACTAATGAAAAACTGTTTTTT; CDR3 protein: CASRHATNEKLFF
V gene: TRBV3-1/TRBV3-2; J gene: TRBJ2-5; D gene: TRBD2; clone size: NA; CDR3 DNA: TGTGCCAGCAGCACTCACGAGCGGGGGGAAAGAGAGACCCAGTACTTC; CDR3 protein: CASSTHERGERETQYF
V gene: TRBV10-3; J gene: TRBJ2-2; D gene: TRBD1; clone size: NA; CDR3 DNA: TGTGCCATCAGTAAGACAGGGCCGTTCGCGAACACCGGGGAGCTGTTTTTT; CDR3 protein: CAISKTGPFANTGELFF
V gene: TRBV5-4; J gene: TRBJ1-2; D gene: TRBD1; clone size: NA; CDR3 DNA: TGTGCCAGCAGCTTGAGGGGGCTCGGCTACACCTTC; CDR3 protein: CASSLRGLGYTF
V gene: TRBV30; J gene: TRBJ2-7; D gene: TRBD1; clone size: NA; CDR3 DNA: TGTGCCTGGAGTGTAGGGACAGGGGGTTTCTACGAGCAGTACTTC; CDR3 protein: CAWSVGTGGFYEQYF
V gene: TRBV4-1; J gene: TRBJ1-1; D gene: TRBD1; clone size: NA; CDR3 DNA: TGCGCCAGCAGCGCGGGACAGGGGGCTGAAGCTTTCTTT; CDR3 protein: CASSAGQGAEAFF
V gene: TRBV6-1; J gene: TRBJ2-6; D gene: NA; clone size: NA; CDR3 DNA: TGTGCCAGCAGTGAAGGGACAGCCGGGGCCAACGTCCTGACTTTC; CDR3 protein: CASSEGTAGANVLTF
V gene: TRBV15; J gene: TRBJ1-2; D gene: TRBD1; clone size: NA; CDR3 DNA: TGTGCCACCAGCAGTCCGGGACAGGGGCCGTACGCTGACCGTGGCTACACCTTC; CDR3 protein: CATSSPGQGPYADRGYTF
V gene: TRBV2; J gene: TRBJ1-2; D gene: TRBD1; clone size: once; CDR3 DNA: TGTGCCAGCGGGTCAACACAGGGGTTTAACTATGGCTACACCTTC; CDR3 protein: CASGSTQGFNYGYTF
V gene: TRBV3-1/TRBV3-2; J gene: TRBJ1-1; D gene: TRBD1; clone size: NA; CDR3 DNA: TGTGCCAGCAGCCAACAGGGGGCCTCGGGTGAAGCTTTCTTT; CDR3 protein: CASSQQGASGEAFF
V gene: TRBV12-5; J gene: TRBJ2-3; D gene: TRBD2; clone size: few; CDR3 DNA: TGTGCTAGTGGTCCCGGACTAGCGGACACAGATACGCAGTATTTT; CDR3 protein: CASGPGLADTDTQYF
V gene: TRBV18; J gene: TRBJ1-6; D gene: TRBD1; clone size: NA; CDR3 DNA: TGTGCCAGCTCACCGACCGGGACAGGAGATTCACCCCTCCACTTT; CDR3 protein: CASSPTGTGDSPLHF
V gene: TRBV5-1; J gene: TRBJ2-4; D gene: TRBD1; clone size: once; CDR3 DNA: TGCGCCAGCAGCACATCCGGGACAGGGGCTGACATTCAGTACTTC; CDR3 protein: CASSTSGTGADIQYF
V gene: TRBV9; J gene: TRBJ1-2; D gene: NA; clone size: once; CDR3 DNA: TGTGCCAGCAGCGTGGCCCCTACAGGGTTCTATGGCTACACCTTC; CDR3 protein: CASSVAPTGFYGYTF
V gene: TRBV11-3; J gene: TRBJ1-2; D gene: TRBD1; clone size: NA; CDR3 DNA: TGTGCCAGCAGCCCATACCCACAGGGGATTGGCTATGGCTACACCTTC; CDR3 protein: CASSPYPQGIGYGYTF
V gene: TRBV19; J gene: TRBJ1-6; D gene: TRBD1; clone size: NA; CDR3 DNA: TGTGCCAGTAGTCGCGCTGTGGGACAGGATAATTCACCCCTCCACTTT; CDR3 protein: CASSRAVGQDNSPLHF
V gene: TRBV5-6; J gene: TRBJ2-7; D gene: TRBD2; clone size: NA; CDR3 DNA: TGTGCCAGCAGCTTTTACGCTAGCGGGGGGGCCGGAGAGCAGTACTTC; CDR3 protein: CASSFYASGGAGEQYF
V gene: TRBV11-3; J gene: TRBJ2-1; D gene: NA; clone size: NA; CDR3 DNA: TGTGCCAGCAGCCTACAGGTCTACAATGAGCAGTTCTTC; CDR3 protein: CASSLQVYNEQFF
V gene: TRBV11-2; J gene: TRBJ1-2; D gene: NA; clone size: NA; CDR3 DNA: TGTGCCAGCAGCTTAGTTATCGGGGTGGCCAACTATGGCTACACCTTC; CDR3 protein: CASSLVIGVANYGYTF
V gene: TRBV5-5; J gene: TRBJ2-4; D gene: NA; clone size: NA; CDR3 DNA: TGTGCCAGCAGCTCCTTACTACAGGGAAAAAACATTCAGTACTTC; CDR3 protein: CASSSLLQGKNIQYF
V gene: TRBV18; J gene: TRBJ1-3; D gene: NA; clone size: once; CDR3 DNA: TGTGCCAGCTCACCACCGGCCGGGGTTAACTCTGGAAACACCATATATTTT; CDR3 protein: CASSPPAGVNSGNTIYF
V gene: TRBV30; J gene: TRBJ1-2; D gene: TRBD1; clone size: NA; CDR3 DNA: TGTGCCTGGAATCCCCGACAGGGGAGCCGCGGCTACACCTTC; CDR3 protein: CAWNPRQGSRGYTF
V gene: TRBV5-4; J gene: TRBJ2-3; D gene: TRBD2; clone size: NA; CDR3 DNA: TGTGCCAGCAGGGCGACTAGCGGGGGGGCGGTCGCAGATACGCAGTATTTT; CDR3 protein: CASRATSGGAVADTQYF
V gene: TRBV7-9; J gene: TRBJ2-7; D gene: TRBD2; clone size: NA; CDR3 DNA: TGTGCCAGCAGCTCCTCCAAACCGACTAGCGACGAGCAGTACTTC; CDR3 protein: CASSSSKPTSDEQYF
V gene: TRBV2; J gene: TRBJ2-3; D gene: TRBD2; clone size: NA; CDR3 DNA: TGTGCCAGCAAGTCCCCCCAGACTAGCGGGGCCACAGATACGCAGTATTTT; CDR3 protein: CASKSPQTSGATDTQYF
V gene: TRBV11-3; J gene: TRBJ1-6; D gene: NA; clone size: NA; CDR3 DNA: TGTGCCAGCAGCTTAGAAGTGACTTCCTCACCCCTCCACTTT; CDR3 protein: CASSLEVTSSPLHF